What follows are 13 T cell receptor beta chains derived from one specimen sequenced in a study of long-term antiretroviral therapy in people with HIV. Researchers ran immunoSEQ v3.0 at survey level. The data were produced by immunoSEQ multiplex PCR, yet TCRdb's version contains in-frame clones alone and is incomplete. The data hold about 6,700 clones, with approximately 69% observed a single time. The material sequenced was unsorted PBMCs, taken 0.1 years before starting antiretroviral therapy. The source of these receptors is a man younger than 35 with HIV.

The CDR3 loop reads CASSYWGSGELFF. The CDR3 bases are TGTGCCAGCAGTTACTGGGGGTCCGGGGAGCTGTTTTTT. The rearrangement links TRBV6-5 to TRBJ2-2, with D perhaps given as TRBD1 or TRBD2 (5 bases each). The CDR3 sequence is 13 residues long. Germline V CDR1 and CDR2: MNHEY, SVGAGI. Trimming took 1 base from V and 6 from J, leaving 6 bases between them.

This clone came up once. The chain employs TRBV29-1 and TRBJ2-2, with TRBD1 matching 9 bases. V lost 7 bases and J lost 0; bases outside the gene matches: 6. Germline CDR1 is SQVTM and CDR2 is ANQGSEA. CDR3 size: 15 residues. Here the CDR3 reads CSGEGQGSNTGELFF. For the CDR3, the DNA is TGCAGCGGCGAGGGACAGGGCTCGAACACCGGGGAGCTGTTTTTT.

The V gene is TRBV11-2, the J gene TRBJ2-1; no firm D call. This CDR3 comprises 18 residues. Trimming shortened V by 1 base and J by 1 base, and 17 bases separated the two germline ends. Looked up from germline, CDR1 is SGHAT and CDR2 is FQNNGV. The CDR3 bases are TGTGCCAGCAGCTTAGCCAGACCCGCGACCCTATCCTACAATGAGCAGTTCTTC. Its protein product is CASSLARPATLSYNEQFF.

V and J are TRBV13 and TRBJ2-7, with a possible D match to TRBD1 (5 bases). V shed 2 bases and J shed 7 bases, with 15 bases lying between them. This CDR3 has 14 residues. CDR1 is PRHDT, CDR2 FYEKMQ, per germline (reference sequence). As DNA, the CDR3 is TGTGCCAGCAGCTTACAAGGGGCCGTCAGGGAGCAGTACTTC. The encoded protein is CASSLQGAVREQYF.

In this sample, this clone turned up a few times. The chain links TRBV19 to TRBJ1-1, with TRBD1 as a possible D gene (5 bases). The CDR3 length is 14 residues. V shed 10 bases and J shed 1 base, with 16 bases lying between them. Germline values: CDR1 LNHDA, CDR2 SQIVND (reference sequence). The CDR3 loop is CAIRAWGENTEAFF. In DNA, the CDR3 is TGTGCCATCAGGGCGTGGGGGGAGAACACTGAAGCTTTCTTT.

This clone was seen more than once but under ten times. This chain uses TRBV9 with TRBJ2-3; TRBD2 matches at 9 bases. Germline CDR1 reads SGDLS; CDR2 reads YYNGEE. Trimming removed 0 bases from V and 8 bases from J; junction bases left unmatched: 7. The CDR3 runs 15 residues. Written as DNA, the CDR3 is TGTGCCAGCAGCGTAGCTAGCGGGGATCCAGGTACGCAGTATTTT. This codes for CASSVASGDPGTQYF.

This clone was seen a handful of times. The chain combines TRBV28 with TRBJ2-2; D may be TRBD2 (5 bases). The CDR3 contains 15 residues. Germline loops: CDR1 MDHEN, CDR2 SYDVKM. The ends were cut back, 6 bases at V and 4 bases at J, with 15 bases in the middle. CDR3 sequence: CASSKGRDPTGELFF. In DNA, the CDR3 is TGTGCCAGCAGCAAGGGCCGGGATCCCACCGGGGAGCTGTTTTTT. Using reference TRBV28 and TRBJ2-2 for the parts outside the CDR3, the full variable domain is DVKVTQSSRYLVKRTGEKVFLECVQDMDHENMFWYRQDPGLGLRLIYFSYDVKMKEKGDIPEGYSVSREKKERFSLILESASTNQTSMYLCASSKGRDPTGELFFGEGSRLTVL.

J is TRBJ2-5 and V is TRBV27; no definite D call. The CDR3 totals 14 residues. Trimming shortened V by 1 base and J by 0 bases, and 6 bases separated the two germline ends. Per germline, CDR1 MNHEY and CDR2 SMNVEV (reference sequence). CDR3 coding DNA: TGTGCCAGCAGTTTATTCGGGTACCAAGAGACCCAGTACTTC. As protein: CASSLFGYQETQYF.

V is TRBV15 and J is TRBJ1-1; D is unclear. The CDR3 covers 13 residues. Germline V gene data show CDR1 as LNHNV and CDR2 as YYDKDF (reference sequence). V gave up 6 bases and J gave up 1 base, with 9 bases separating them. The DNA for the CDR3 is TGTGCCACCAGTCAAGGTCGGAACACTGAAGCTTTCTTT. It translates to CATSQGRNTEAFF.

This clone was recorded once. The chain joins TRBV10-1 to TRBJ2-2; D may correspond to TRBD1 or TRBD2 (5 bases each). V gave up 1 base and J gave up 7 bases, with 7 bases separating them. Per the germline V gene, CDR1 is WNHNN and CDR2 is SYGVQD (reference sequence). The CDR3 sequence is 13 residues long. The CDR3 DNA is TGCGCCAGCAGTGAGTGGGGGAACGGGGAGCTGTTTTTT. This translates into CASSEWGNGELFF.

This chain joins TRBV7-9 and TRBJ2-2; 9 bases are a match to TRBD2. There are 19 residues in the CDR3. In germline, CDR1 is SEHNR, CDR2 FQNEAQ (reference sequence). Losses at the gene ends were 6 bases for V and 2 bases for J; bases not matched to a gene: 16. Here the CDR3 reads CASRSYPYLAGVNTGELFF. The CDR3 DNA sequence: TGTGCCAGCAGATCCTACCCCTACTTAGCGGGGGTTAACACCGGGGAGCTGTTTTTT.

In its sample, this clone was seen a few times. This sequence joins TRBV7-6 and TRBJ1-1; D is uncertain. V was trimmed by 3 bases and J by 1 base, leaving 12 bases between them. Germline assignment: CDR1 SGHVS and CDR2 FNYEAQ. The CDR3 runs 15 residues. CDR3 region: CASSLGGIRNTEAFF. CDR3 in DNA: TGTGCCAGCAGCTTGGGCGGGATTCGGAACACTGAAGCTTTCTTT.

V usage is TRBV2 and J usage is TRBJ1-3; the D is unclear. Germline CDR1 reads SNHLY; CDR2 reads FYNNEI. Between the trimmed V and J ends, which lost 8 bases and 1 base, there was a span of 9 bases. The CDR3 totals 13 residues. The CDR3 bases are TGTGCCAGCGCAAGAACTTCTGGAAACACCATATATTTT. It is translated as CASARTSGNTIYF.